Each of the 7 T cell receptor beta chains below was sequenced from the same sample in a study of T cell repertoires in cytomegalovirus infection. TCRdb redid the calling of the reads with MiXCR, one entry per CDR3 protein. The sample lists about 160,000 distinct CDR3 sequences, about a fifth seen once, with roughly 25% in the top ten. No cognate antigen is known for these TCRs. The sequencing used CD8+ T cells from cultured PBMCs, collected from culture after CMV antigen stimulation. Source of these receptors: a human donor in good health (CMV status not recorded). Some clones in this sample may be carry-over from other donors' samples.

This clonotype was seen more than once but under ten times. J is TRBJ1-2 and V is TRBV10-3, with 8 positions matching TRBD1. Germline CDR1 ENHRY, CDR2 SYGVKD. J lost 4 bases, V lost 0 bases, and 10 bases had no gene match. The CDR3 contains 17 residues. CDR3 DNA sequence: TGTGCCATCAGTGAGTCAGGCAGGGGGCAATCAAGCTATGGCTACACCTTC. Its translation: CAISESGRGQSSYGYTF.

A single count supports this clonotype. J is TRBJ1-1 and V is TRBV11-2, with D unresolved. Trimming stripped 6 bases from V and 5 bases from J, with 10 bases between. The CDR3 runs 12 residues. The germline gives CDR1 SGHAT, CDR2 FQNNGV. Here the CDR3 DNA reads TGTGCCAGCAGTCAAGGCCCTACTGAAGCTTTCTTT. Translated: CASSQGPTEAFF.

This clonotype was counted only a few times. CDR3 sequence reads: CASSQGRGGNQPQHF. The CDR3 nucleotides are TGCGCCAGCAGCCAAGGGCGTGGTGGCAATCAGCCCCAGCATTTT. J is TRBJ1-5 and V is TRBV4-1; D is undetermined. The CDR3 is 15 residues long. The V and J ends lost 1 base and 2 bases respectively, with 9 bases between them. Per germline, CDR1 MGHRA and CDR2 YSYEKL.

This clonotype was counted a few times. The chain uses TRBV7-9 and TRBJ1-2, with 10 bases matching TRBD1. The CDR3 totals 15 residues. V shed 5 bases, J shed 4 bases, and the junction held 7 bases outside the gene matches. Germline V CDR1 and CDR2: SEHNR, FQNEAQ (reference sequence). The CDR3 bases are TGTGCCAGCAGCACGCGGGACAGGGGTGGCTATGGCTACACCTTC. It encodes CASSTRDRGGYGYTF.

The chain uses TRBV29-1 and TRBJ2-5, with D perhaps assigned TRBD1 or TRBD2 (5 bases each). Trimming took 6 bases from V and 5 from J, leaving 7 bases between them. Germline V gene data show CDR1 as SQVTM and CDR2 as ANQGSEA. This CDR3 has 10 amino acids. In nucleotides, the CDR3 is TGCAGCGTCGAGGGGGAGACCCAGTACTTC. Translation: CSVEGETQYF.

This clonotype has just a few counts. The chain employs TRBV7-2 and TRBJ1-5; tentative D call: TRBD1 (5 bases). From germline, CDR1 is SGHTA and CDR2 FQGNSA. The CDR3 runs to 13 residues. V was cut by 5 bases and J by 3 bases, with 8 bases left in between. The CDR3 reads CASSRGLNQPQHF. CDR3 sequence (DNA): TGTGCCAGCAGCAGGGGCCTCAATCAGCCCCAGCATTTT.

The chain combines TRBV4-1 with TRBJ2-1, with a possible D match to TRBD2 (7 bases). There are 16 residues in the CDR3. CDR1 and CDR2 from the germline V gene are MGHRA and YSYEKL. Trimming took 0 bases from V and 6 from J, leaving 15 bases between them. The CDR3 DNA reads as TGCGCCAGCAGCCAAGATCGGGCGGGGGCTCTCAATGAGCAGTTCTTC. Translated: CASSQDRAGALNEQFF.